Listed below are T cell receptor beta chains from one sample, sequenced in a study of T cell repertoires in cytomegalovirus infection. From the reads, TCRdb called clonotypes with MiXCR, one entry per CDR3 protein. The sample carries about 110,000 distinct CDR3 sequences, around 45% recorded once. These receptors' antigens are unknown. The sequences come from CD8+ T cells from cultured PBMCs, collected from culture after CMV antigen stimulation. The receptors here all came from a human donor in good health (CMV status not recorded). Some clones in this sample may be carry-over from other donors' samples. The CDR3 runs from the conserved cysteine through the conserved F or W. D genes are given only for firm matches. For some rows the clone size is stated as once, few or many, or as a class when expanded; others skip it.

clone_size: .
d_call: .
j_call: TRBJ1-2
v_call: TRBV4-1
cdr3_aa: CASSPLGGLANYGYTF
cdr3_nt: TGCGCCAGCAGCCCCCTGGGGGGATTAGCTAACTATGGCTACACCTTC

clone_size: few
d_call: .
j_call: TRBJ1-5
v_call: TRBV27
cdr3_aa: CASSLFGGSNQPQHF
cdr3_nt: TGTGCCAGCAGTTTATTTGGGGGTAGCAATCAGCCCCAGCATTTT

clone_size: .
d_call: TRBD2
j_call: TRBJ2-7
v_call: TRBV6-6
cdr3_aa: CASSSPSRGGSYEQYF
cdr3_nt: TGTGCCAGCAGTTCCCCGTCCCGCGGGGGTTCCTACGAGCAGTACTTC

clone_size: .
d_call: TRBD1
j_call: TRBJ1-1
v_call: TRBV7-8
cdr3_aa: CASSRQGRATEAFF
cdr3_nt: TGTGCCAGCAGCCGACAGGGACGGGCCACTGAAGCTTTCTTT

clone_size: .
d_call: .
j_call: TRBJ1-5
v_call: TRBV25-1
cdr3_aa: CASSEDRYSNQPQHF
cdr3_nt: TGTGCCAGCAGTGAAGACAGATATAGCAATCAGCCCCAGCATTTT

clone_size: .
d_call: .
j_call: TRBJ2-7
v_call: TRBV28
cdr3_aa: CASTKYQGRTYEQYF
cdr3_nt: TGTGCCAGCACGAAGTACCAGGGGCGAACCTACGAGCAGTACTTC

clone_size: .
d_call: .
j_call: TRBJ1-4
v_call: TRBV7-4
cdr3_aa: CASTPEGWGDLDEKLFF
cdr3_nt: TGTGCCAGCACTCCTGAAGGGTGGGGCGACTTGGATGAAAAACTGTTTTTT

clone_size: .
d_call: .
j_call: TRBJ2-5
v_call: TRBV7-2
cdr3_aa: CASSFMAGAEETQYF
cdr3_nt: TGTGCCAGCAGCTTTATGGCCGGGGCAGAAGAGACCCAGTACTTC

clone_size: .
d_call: .
j_call: TRBJ2-5
v_call: TRBV28
cdr3_aa: CATTHRENLETQYF
cdr3_nt: TGTGCCACCACCCACAGGGAGAACCTAGAGACCCAGTACTTC

clone_size: few
d_call: .
j_call: TRBJ2-5
v_call: TRBV7-8
cdr3_aa: CASSLEGGPETQYF
cdr3_nt: TGTGCCAGCAGCTTAGAGGGGGGCCCGGAGACCCAGTACTTC

clone_size: few
d_call: .
j_call: TRBJ2-7
v_call: TRBV7-9
cdr3_aa: CASSSPGTWDEQYF
cdr3_nt: TGTGCCAGCAGCTCACCCGGGACATGGGACGAGCAGTACTTC

clone_size: .
d_call: TRBD1
j_call: TRBJ2-2
v_call: TRBV7-9
cdr3_aa: CASSDRDREYGELFF
cdr3_nt: TGTGCCAGCAGCGATCGGGACAGGGAGTACGGGGAGCTGTTTTTT

clone_size: .
d_call: .
j_call: TRBJ1-1
v_call: TRBV2
cdr3_aa: CASTSRRGTANTEAFF
cdr3_nt: TGTGCCAGCACCTCAAGGCGTGGGACGGCGAACACTGAAGCTTTCTTT

clone_size: many
d_call: .
j_call: TRBJ1-2
v_call: TRBV3-1
cdr3_aa: CASSQDLGPGDYGYTF
cdr3_nt: TGTGCCAGCAGCCAAGATCTGGGGCCGGGGGACTATGGCTACACCTTC

clone_size: few
d_call: TRBD2
j_call: TRBJ2-3
v_call: TRBV12-3/TRBV12-4
cdr3_aa: CASNLAGGRTDTQYF
cdr3_nt: TGTGCCAGCAATCTAGCGGGGGGGAGGACAGATACGCAGTATTTT

clone_size: .
d_call: TRBD1
j_call: TRBJ2-3
v_call: TRBV6-2/TRBV6-3
cdr3_aa: CASSSTGADTQYF
cdr3_nt: TGTGCCAGCAGTTCGACAGGGGCAGATACGCAGTATTTT

clone_size: .
d_call: .
j_call: TRBJ2-7
v_call: TRBV29-1
cdr3_aa: CSVEYSSYEQYF
cdr3_nt: TGCAGCGTCGAGTACAGCTCCTACGAGCAGTACTTC

clone_size: .
d_call: TRBD1
j_call: TRBJ1-5
v_call: TRBV4-2
cdr3_aa: CASSYDRGGNQPQHF
cdr3_nt: TGTGCCAGCAGCTATGACAGGGGGGGCAATCAGCCCCAGCATTTT

clone_size: .
d_call: TRBD2
j_call: TRBJ2-5
v_call: TRBV7-8
cdr3_aa: CASSSHSRTSGETQYF
cdr3_nt: TGTGCCAGCAGCTCCCACAGTAGGACTAGCGGCGAGACCCAGTACTTC

clone_size: .
d_call: .
j_call: TRBJ2-2
v_call: TRBV7-9
cdr3_aa: CASSPRGRELFF
cdr3_nt: TGTGCCAGCAGCCCCAGGGGAAGGGAGCTGTTTTTT

clone_size: .
d_call: .
j_call: TRBJ2-7
v_call: TRBV12-3/TRBV12-4
cdr3_aa: CASSLISADEQYF
cdr3_nt: TGTGCCAGCAGTTTAATATCGGCGGACGAGCAGTACTTC

clone_size: once
d_call: .
j_call: TRBJ1-2
v_call: TRBV19
cdr3_aa: CASSIITPSGSSLGYTF
cdr3_nt: TGTGCCAGTAGTATTATCACCCCCTCGGGGTCGAGTCTTGGCTACACCTTC

clone_size: .
d_call: TRBD1
j_call: TRBJ1-2
v_call: TRBV19
cdr3_aa: CASTLPGQEWNYGYTF
cdr3_nt: TGTGCCAGTACCCTCCCGGGACAGGAGTGGAACTATGGCTACACCTTC

clone_size: many
d_call: TRBD1
j_call: TRBJ2-7
v_call: TRBV18
cdr3_aa: CASSPTGGYDEQYF
cdr3_nt: TGTGCCAGCTCACCGACAGGGGGGTATGACGAGCAGTACTTC

clone_size: .
d_call: .
j_call: TRBJ2-1
v_call: TRBV27
cdr3_aa: CASSTSRWSEQFF
cdr3_nt: TGTGCCAGCAGTACCTCCAGGTGGAGTGAGCAGTTCTTC

clone_size: few
d_call: .
j_call: TRBJ2-7
v_call: TRBV11-2
cdr3_aa: CASSHGSYYEQYF
cdr3_nt: TGTGCCAGCAGCCACGGGTCATACTACGAGCAGTACTTC

clone_size: .
d_call: TRBD2
j_call: TRBJ2-1
v_call: TRBV5-4
cdr3_aa: CASTTGLAGGPSQDEQFF
cdr3_nt: TGTGCCAGCACCACGGGACTAGCGGGGGGCCCTTCTCAGGATGAGCAGTTCTTC

clone_size: once
d_call: TRBD1
j_call: TRBJ1-1
v_call: TRBV6-2/TRBV6-3
cdr3_aa: CASSYSRAGGGTEAFF
cdr3_nt: TGTGCCAGCAGTTACTCGAGGGCAGGGGGAGGCACTGAAGCTTTCTTT

clone_size: .
d_call: .
j_call: TRBJ2-1
v_call: TRBV7-2
cdr3_aa: CASSSLRNEQFF
cdr3_nt: TGTGCCAGCAGCTCCCTGAGGAATGAGCAGTTCTTC

clone_size: .
d_call: .
j_call: TRBJ1-2
v_call: TRBV5-6
cdr3_aa: CASSLWAGNPRDGYTF
cdr3_nt: TGTGCCAGCAGCTTGTGGGCCGGGAACCCAAGGGATGGCTACACCTTC

clone_size: .
d_call: TRBD1
j_call: TRBJ1-1
v_call: TRBV12-5
cdr3_aa: CASGLGQGGWNTEAFF
cdr3_nt: TGTGCTAGTGGGCTCGGACAGGGGGGATGGAACACTGAAGCTTTCTTT

clone_size: few
d_call: TRBD1
j_call: TRBJ1-5
v_call: TRBV28
cdr3_aa: CASSFPRGSNQPQHF
cdr3_nt: TGTGCCAGCAGTTTCCCCAGGGGGAGCAATCAGCCCCAGCATTTT

clone_size: .
d_call: .
j_call: TRBJ2-2
v_call: TRBV7-6
cdr3_aa: CASSLPIPGLYTGELFF
cdr3_nt: TGTGCCAGCAGCTTACCTATACCGGGACTTTACACCGGGGAGCTGTTTTTT

clone_size: .
d_call: .
j_call: TRBJ2-3
v_call: TRBV27
cdr3_aa: CASGYSTDTQYF
cdr3_nt: TGTGCCAGCGGATATAGCACAGATACGCAGTATTTT

clone_size: many
d_call: .
j_call: TRBJ2-1
v_call: TRBV11-1
cdr3_aa: CASSFFGGANNEQFF
cdr3_nt: TGTGCCAGCAGCTTCTTCGGAGGGGCTAACAATGAGCAGTTCTTC

clone_size: .
d_call: TRBD2
j_call: TRBJ2-1
v_call: TRBV20-1
cdr3_aa: CSAVLSGGGGEQFF
cdr3_nt: TGCAGTGCTGTACTTAGCGGGGGTGGTGGTGAGCAGTTCTTC